This TCR beta chain was obtained from a study of blood T cell repertoires in COVID-19. This CDR3 spans 14 amino acids. Germline V gene data show CDR1 as MNHEY and CDR2 as SVGAGI. Trimming removed 0 bases at V and 3 bases at J, with 8 bases between. Only in-frame clones appear in the TCRdb table, and some are missing; sequencing was by immunoSEQ multiplex PCR. The table lists fewer than 90,000 clones, more than 60% of them singletons. The chain joins TRBV6-5 to TRBJ1-2; D is ambiguous. Sequencing was carried out using peripheral blood. The clonotype comes from a human donor in a cohort sampled during active COVID-19. The CDR3 DNA follows: TGTGCCAGCAGTTACTCGAACAGTCACTATGGCTACACCTTC. It yields the protein CASSYSNSHYGYTF.